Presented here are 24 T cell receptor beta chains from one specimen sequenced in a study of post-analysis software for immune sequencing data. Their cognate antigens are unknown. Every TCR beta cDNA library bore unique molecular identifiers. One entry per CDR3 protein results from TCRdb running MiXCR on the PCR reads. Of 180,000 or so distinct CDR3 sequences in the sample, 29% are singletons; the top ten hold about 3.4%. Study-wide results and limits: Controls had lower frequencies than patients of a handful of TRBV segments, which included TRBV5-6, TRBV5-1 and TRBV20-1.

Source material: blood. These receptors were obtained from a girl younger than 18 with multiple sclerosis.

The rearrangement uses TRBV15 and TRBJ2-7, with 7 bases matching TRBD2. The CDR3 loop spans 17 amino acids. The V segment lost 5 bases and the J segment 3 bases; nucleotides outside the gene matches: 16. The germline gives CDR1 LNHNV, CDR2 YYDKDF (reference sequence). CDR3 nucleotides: TGTGCCACCAGCGGGCCCCCCCGGGGCGGGAGTCGCTACGAGCAGTACTTC. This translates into CATSGPPRGGSRYEQYF.

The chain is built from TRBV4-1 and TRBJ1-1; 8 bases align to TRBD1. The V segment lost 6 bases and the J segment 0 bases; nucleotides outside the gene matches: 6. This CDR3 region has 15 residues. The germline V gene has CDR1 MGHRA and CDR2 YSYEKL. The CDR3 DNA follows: TGCGCCAGCAGATCCGGGACAGGTGTGAACACTGAAGCTTTCTTT. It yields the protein CASRSGTGVNTEAFF.

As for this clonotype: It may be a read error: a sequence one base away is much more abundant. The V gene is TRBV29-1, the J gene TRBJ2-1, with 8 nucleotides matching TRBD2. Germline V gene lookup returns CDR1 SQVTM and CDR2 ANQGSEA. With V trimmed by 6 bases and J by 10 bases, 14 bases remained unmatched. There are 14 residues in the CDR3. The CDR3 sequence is CSVADGGARREQFF. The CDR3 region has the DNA TGCAGCGTCGCCGACGGGGGGGCAAGAAGGGAGCAGTTCTTC.

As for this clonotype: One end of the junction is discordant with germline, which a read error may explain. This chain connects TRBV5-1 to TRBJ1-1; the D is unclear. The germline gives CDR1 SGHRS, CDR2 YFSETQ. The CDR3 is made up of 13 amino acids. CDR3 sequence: CASSPTANTETFF. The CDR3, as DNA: TGCGCCAGCAGCCCGACGGCGAACACTGAAACTTTCTTT.

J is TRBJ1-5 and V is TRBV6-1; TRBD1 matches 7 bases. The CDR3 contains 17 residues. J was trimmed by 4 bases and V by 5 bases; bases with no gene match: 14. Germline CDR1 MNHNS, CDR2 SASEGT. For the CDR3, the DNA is TGTGCCAGCAGTCCACCACAGTGTACAGGGGAGAATCAGCCCCAGCATTTT. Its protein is CASSPPQCTGENQPQHF.

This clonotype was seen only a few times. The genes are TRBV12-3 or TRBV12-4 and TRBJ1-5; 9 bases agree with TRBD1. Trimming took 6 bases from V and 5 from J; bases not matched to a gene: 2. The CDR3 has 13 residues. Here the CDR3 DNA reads TGTGCCAGCAGACGGACAGGGGATCAGCCCCAGCATTTT. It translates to CASRRTGDQPQHF.

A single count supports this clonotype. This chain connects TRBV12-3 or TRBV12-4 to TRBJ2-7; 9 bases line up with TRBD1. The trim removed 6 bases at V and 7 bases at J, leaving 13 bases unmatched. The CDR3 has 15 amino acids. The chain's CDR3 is CASRQTGTGSREQYF. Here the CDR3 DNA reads TGTGCCAGCAGACAGACCGGGACAGGGTCAAGAGAGCAGTACTTC.

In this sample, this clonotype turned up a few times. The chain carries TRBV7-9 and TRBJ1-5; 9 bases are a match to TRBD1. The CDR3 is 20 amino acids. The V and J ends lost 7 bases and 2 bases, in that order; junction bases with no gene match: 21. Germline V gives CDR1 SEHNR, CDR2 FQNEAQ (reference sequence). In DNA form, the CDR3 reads TGTGCCAGCAACCCCGCTCCGGGACAGGGCGAGGGAGGGGGCAATCAGCCCCAGCATTTT. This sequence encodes CASNPAPGQGEGGGNQPQHF. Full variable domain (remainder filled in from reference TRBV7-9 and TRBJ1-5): DTGVSQNPRHKITKRGQNVTFRCDPISEHNRLYWYRQTLGQGPEFLTYFQNEAQLEKSRLLSDRFSAERPKGSFSTLEIQRTEQGDSAMYLCASNPAPGQGEGGGNQPQHFGDGTRLSIL.

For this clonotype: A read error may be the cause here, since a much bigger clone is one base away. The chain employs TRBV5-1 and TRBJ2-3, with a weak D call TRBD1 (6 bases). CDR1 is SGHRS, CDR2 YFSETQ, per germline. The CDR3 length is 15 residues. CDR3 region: CANSRTTGLTDTQYF. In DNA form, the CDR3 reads TGCGCCAACAGCCGAACAACAGGGCTCACAGATACGCAGTATTTT.

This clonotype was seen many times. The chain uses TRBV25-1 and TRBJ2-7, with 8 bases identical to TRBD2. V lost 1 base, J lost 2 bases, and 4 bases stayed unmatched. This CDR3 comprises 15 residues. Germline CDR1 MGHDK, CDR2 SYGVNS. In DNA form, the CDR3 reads TGTGCCAGCAGTGAATCGGGGGGGAGAACCTACGAGCAGTACTTC. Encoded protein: CASSESGGRTYEQYF.

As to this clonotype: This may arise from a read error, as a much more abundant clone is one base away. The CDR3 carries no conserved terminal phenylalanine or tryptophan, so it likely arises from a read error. The CDR3, as DNA: TGTGCCAGCAGCCCGGACAGGACCTACTACGAGCAGTACTGC. It codes for CASSPDRTYYEQYC. The V gene is TRBV7-9, the J gene TRBJ2-7; 7 bases are a match to TRBD1. The CDR3 contains 14 residues. Trimming at V came to 5 bases and at J to 3 bases, leaving 7 bases not matched to a gene. CDR1 is SEHNR, CDR2 FQNEAQ, per germline (reference sequence).

The CDR3 is CSVERNQQGRGYTF. The CDR3 DNA reads TGCAGCGTTGAACGGAACCAACAGGGGCGAGGCTACACCTTC. V gene TRBV29-1 combines with J gene TRBJ1-2; 7 bases are a match to TRBD1. The CDR3 is 14 amino acids. The junction had 11 bases not matched to a gene; V was cut back by 2 bases and J by 8 bases. The germline gives CDR1 SQVTM, CDR2 ANQGSEA.

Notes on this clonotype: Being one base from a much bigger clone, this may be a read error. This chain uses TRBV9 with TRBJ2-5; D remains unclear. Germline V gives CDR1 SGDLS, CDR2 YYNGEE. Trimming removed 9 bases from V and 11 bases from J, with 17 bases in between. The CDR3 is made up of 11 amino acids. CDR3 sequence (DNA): TGTGCCAAAGGCAGTAACAATGAGCAGTACTTC. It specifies CAKGSNNEQYF. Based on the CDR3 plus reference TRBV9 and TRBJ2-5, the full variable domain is DSGVTQTPKHLITATGQRVTLRCSPRSGDLSVYWYQQSLDQGLQFLIQYYNGEERAKGNILERFSAQQFPDLHSELNLSSLELGDSALYFCAKGSNNEQYFGPGTRLLVL.

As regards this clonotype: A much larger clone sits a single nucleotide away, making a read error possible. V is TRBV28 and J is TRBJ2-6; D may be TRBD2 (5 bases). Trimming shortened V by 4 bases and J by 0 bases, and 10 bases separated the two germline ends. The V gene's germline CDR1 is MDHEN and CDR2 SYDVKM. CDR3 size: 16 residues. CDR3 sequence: CASSSHGISGANVLTF. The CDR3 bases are TGTGCCAGCAGTTCCCACGGGATCTCTGGGGCCAACGTCCTGACTTTC.

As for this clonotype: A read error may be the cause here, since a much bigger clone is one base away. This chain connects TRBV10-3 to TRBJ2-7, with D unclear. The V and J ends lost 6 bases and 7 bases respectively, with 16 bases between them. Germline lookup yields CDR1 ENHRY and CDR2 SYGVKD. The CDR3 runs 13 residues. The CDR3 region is CAISSVSYNEQYF. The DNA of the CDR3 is TGTGCCATCAGCTCGGTTTCCTACAATGAGCAGTACTTC.

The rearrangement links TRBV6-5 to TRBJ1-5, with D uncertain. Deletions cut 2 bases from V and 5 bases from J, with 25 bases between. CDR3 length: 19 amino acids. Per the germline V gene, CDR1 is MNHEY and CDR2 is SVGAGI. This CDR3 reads CASSYHRRTRGRSDQPQHF. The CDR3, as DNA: TGTGCCAGCAGTTACCATAGACGCACTCGGGGTAGATCGGATCAGCCCCAGCATTTT.

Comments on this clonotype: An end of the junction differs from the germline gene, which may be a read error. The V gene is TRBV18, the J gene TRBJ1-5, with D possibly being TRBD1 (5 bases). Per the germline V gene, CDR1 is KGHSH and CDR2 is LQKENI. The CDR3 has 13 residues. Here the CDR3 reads CAGSLTDYQPQHF. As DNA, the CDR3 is TGTGCCGGCTCACTGACAGATTATCAGCCCCAGCATTTT.

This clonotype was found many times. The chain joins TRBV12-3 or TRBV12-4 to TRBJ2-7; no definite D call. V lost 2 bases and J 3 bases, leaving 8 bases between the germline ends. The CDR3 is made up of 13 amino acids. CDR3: CASSLWVNYEQYF. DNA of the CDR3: TGTGCCAGCAGTTTATGGGTTAACTACGAGCAGTACTTC.

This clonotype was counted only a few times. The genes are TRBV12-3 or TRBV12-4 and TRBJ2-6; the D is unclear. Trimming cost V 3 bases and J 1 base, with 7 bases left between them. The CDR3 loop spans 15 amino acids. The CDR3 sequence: CASSFVGSGANVLTF. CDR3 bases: TGTGCCAGCAGTTTCGTGGGATCTGGGGCCAACGTCCTGACTTTC.

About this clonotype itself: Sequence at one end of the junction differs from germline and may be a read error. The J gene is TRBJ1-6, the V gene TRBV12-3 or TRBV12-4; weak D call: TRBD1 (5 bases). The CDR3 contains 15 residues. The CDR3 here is CAGSLEGTYNSPLHF. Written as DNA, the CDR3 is TGTGCCGGCAGTTTAGAGGGGACCTATAATTCACCCCTCCACTTT.

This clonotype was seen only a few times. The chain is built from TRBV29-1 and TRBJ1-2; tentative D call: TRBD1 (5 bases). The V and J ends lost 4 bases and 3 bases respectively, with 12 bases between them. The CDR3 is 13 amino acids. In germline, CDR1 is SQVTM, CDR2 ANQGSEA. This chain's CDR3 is CSVAVGTDYGYTF. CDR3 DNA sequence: TGCAGCGTTGCTGTGGGGACGGACTATGGCTACACCTTC.

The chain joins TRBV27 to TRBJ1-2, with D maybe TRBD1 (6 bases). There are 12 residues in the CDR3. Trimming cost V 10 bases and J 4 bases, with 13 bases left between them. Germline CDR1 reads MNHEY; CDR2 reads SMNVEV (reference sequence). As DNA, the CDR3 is TGTGCCACCCAGACAGGTTCCTATGGCTACACCTTC. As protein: CATQTGSYGYTF.

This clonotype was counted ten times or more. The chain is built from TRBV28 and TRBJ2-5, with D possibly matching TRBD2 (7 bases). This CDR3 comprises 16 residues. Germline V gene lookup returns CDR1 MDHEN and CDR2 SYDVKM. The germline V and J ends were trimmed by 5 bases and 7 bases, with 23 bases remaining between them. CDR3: CASSQKRWGAGVTQYF. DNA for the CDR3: TGTGCCAGCAGTCAAAAGAGATGGGGGGCGGGAGTGACCCAGTACTTC.

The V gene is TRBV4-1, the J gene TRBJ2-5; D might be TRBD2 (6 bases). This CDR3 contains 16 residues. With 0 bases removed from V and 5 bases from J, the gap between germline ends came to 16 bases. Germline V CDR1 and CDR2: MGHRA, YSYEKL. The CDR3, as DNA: TGCGCCAGCAGCCAAGATGACGGGGACGGGGGTGAGACCCAGTACTTC. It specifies CASSQDDGDGGETQYF.